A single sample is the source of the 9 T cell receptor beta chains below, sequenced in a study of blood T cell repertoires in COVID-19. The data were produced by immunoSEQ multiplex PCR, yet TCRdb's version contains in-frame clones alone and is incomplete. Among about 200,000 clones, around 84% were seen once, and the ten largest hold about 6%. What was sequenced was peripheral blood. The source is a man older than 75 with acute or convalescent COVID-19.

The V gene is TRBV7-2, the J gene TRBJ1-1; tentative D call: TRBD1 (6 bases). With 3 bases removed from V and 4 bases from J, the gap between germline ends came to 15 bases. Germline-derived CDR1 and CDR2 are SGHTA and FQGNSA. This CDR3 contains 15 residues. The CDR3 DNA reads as TGTGCCAGCAGCTTGGGGGCAAGGATGAGCACTGAAGCTTTCTTT. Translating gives CASSLGARMSTEAFF.

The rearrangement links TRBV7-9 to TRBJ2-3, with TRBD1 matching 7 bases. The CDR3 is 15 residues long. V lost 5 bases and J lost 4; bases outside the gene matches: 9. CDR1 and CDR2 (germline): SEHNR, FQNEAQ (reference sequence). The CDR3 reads CASSPIGQAPDTQYF. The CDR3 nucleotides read TGTGCCAGCAGCCCAATAGGACAGGCCCCAGATACGCAGTATTTT.

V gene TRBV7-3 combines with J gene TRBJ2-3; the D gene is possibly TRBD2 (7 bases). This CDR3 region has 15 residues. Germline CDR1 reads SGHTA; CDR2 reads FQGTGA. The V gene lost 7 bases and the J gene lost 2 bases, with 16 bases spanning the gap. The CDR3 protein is CASTEGGLLTDTQYF. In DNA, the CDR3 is TGTGCCAGCACCGAGGGGGGGCTCCTCACAGATACGCAGTATTTT.

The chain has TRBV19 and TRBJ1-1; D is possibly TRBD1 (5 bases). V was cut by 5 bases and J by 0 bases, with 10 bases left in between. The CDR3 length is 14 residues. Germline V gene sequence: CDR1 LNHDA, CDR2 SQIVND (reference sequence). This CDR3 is CASSLRQLNTEAFF. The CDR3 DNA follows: TGTGCCAGTAGTCTTCGACAGTTGAACACTGAAGCTTTCTTT.

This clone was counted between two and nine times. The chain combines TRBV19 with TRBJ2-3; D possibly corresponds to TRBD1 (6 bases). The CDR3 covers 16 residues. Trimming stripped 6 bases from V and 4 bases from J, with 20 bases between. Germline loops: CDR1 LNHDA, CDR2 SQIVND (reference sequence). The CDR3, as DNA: TGTGCCAGTAGACCCGGGACACCTCTGGGGGCAGATACGCAGTATTTT. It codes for CASRPGTPLGADTQYF.

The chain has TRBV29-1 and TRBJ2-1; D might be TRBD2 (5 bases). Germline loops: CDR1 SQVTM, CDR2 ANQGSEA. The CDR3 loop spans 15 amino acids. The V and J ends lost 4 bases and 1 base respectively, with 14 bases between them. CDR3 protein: CSVVLGNPSYNEQFF. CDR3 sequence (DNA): TGCAGCGTTGTGCTCGGGAATCCGTCCTACAATGAGCAGTTCTTC.

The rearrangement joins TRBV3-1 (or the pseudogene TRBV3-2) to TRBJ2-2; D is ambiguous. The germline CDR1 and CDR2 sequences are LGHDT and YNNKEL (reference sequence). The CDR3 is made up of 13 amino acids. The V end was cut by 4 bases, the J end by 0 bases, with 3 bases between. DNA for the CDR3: TGTGCCAGCAGCCCTGCGAACACCGGGGAGCTGTTTTTT. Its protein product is CASSPANTGELFF.

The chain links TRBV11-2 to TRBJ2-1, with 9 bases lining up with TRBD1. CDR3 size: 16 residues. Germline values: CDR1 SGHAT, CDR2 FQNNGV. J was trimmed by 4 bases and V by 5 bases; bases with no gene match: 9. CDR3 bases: TGTGCCAGCAGCCTAGTGGGGGACAGGGCGTACAATGAGCAGTTCTTC. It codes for CASSLVGDRAYNEQFF.

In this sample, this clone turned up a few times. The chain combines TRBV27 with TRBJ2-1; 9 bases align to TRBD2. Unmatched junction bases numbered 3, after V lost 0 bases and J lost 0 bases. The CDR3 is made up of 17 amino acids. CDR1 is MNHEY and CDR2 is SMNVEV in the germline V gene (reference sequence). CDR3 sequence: CASSLSSSGSSYNEQFF. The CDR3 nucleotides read TGTGCCAGCAGTTTATCGAGTAGCGGGAGCTCCTACAATGAGCAGTTCTTC.